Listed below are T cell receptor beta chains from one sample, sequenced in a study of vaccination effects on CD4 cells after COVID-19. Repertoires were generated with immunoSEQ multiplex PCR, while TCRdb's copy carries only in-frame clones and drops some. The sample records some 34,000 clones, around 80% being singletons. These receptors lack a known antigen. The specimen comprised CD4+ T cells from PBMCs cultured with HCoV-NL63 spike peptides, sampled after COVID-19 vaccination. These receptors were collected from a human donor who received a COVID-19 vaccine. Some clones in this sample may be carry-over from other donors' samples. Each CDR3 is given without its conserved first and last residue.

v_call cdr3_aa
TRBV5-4 ASSTSGRVVHEQF
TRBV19 ASSRLGQLNEKLF
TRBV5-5 ASSLAAGRSTDTQY
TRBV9 ASSVVGTDQVAQH
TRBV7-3 ASSLQGAETQY
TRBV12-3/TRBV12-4 ASSPTTDTQY
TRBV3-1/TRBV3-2 ASSQDLFSGGLSPLH
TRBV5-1 ASSSGLESETQY
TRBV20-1 SASLAGIGNEQF
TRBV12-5 ASGHRYSPSQETQY
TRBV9 ASSVGRSLYSNQPQH
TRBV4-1 ASSQEWGTDPRSQPQH
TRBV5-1 ASSFFPAANTEAF
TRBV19 ASSGTGFSTDTQY
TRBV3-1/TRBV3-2 ASSQVPSFSVSYGYT
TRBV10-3 AIKGGGGEETQY
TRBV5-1 ASSSETGVNTEAF
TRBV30 ASRQGNTEAF
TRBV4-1 ASSPGLAGEQY
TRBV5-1 ASSAALRTSGGANEQF
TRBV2 ASSYTGTNYGYT
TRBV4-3 ASSQNKNIQY
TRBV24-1 ATSDTSGAVTGELF
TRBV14 ASSQDLGLFNNEQF
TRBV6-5 ASAWGGQGEGAQH
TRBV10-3 AIRSGTGELF
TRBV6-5 ATRPAGGSQETQY
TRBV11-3 ASSSKGDQPQH
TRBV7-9 ASSLAQGQGAYT
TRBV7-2 ASSLGTGSGEQY
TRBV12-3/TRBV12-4 ASSAALSPLH